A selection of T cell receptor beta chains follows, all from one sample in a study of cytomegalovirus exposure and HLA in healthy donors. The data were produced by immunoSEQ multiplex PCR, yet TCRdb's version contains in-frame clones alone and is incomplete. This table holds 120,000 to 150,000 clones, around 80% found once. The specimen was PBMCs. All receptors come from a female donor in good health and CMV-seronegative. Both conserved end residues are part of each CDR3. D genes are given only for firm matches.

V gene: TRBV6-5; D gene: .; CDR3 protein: CASSYSMRRSYNEQFF
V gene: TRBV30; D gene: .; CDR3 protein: CAWTGRGGEKLFF
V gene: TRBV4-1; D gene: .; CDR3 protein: CASSQVRSYGAYGYTF
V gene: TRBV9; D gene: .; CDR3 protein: CASSVVNTEAFF
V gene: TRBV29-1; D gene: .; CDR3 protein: CSVYLATYNEQFF
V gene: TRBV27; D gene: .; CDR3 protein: CASSWAMDGTEAFF
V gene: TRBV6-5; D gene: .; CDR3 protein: CASQGPVYEQYF
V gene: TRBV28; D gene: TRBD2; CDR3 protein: CASSPITSGHEQYF
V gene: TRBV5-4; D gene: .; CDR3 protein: CASGRYGYTF
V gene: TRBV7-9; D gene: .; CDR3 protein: CASSLEGGNTEAFF
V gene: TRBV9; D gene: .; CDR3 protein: CASSVGPRNEQFF
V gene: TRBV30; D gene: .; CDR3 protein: CAWSVVRQSSYNEQFF
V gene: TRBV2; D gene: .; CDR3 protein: CASSIGPAQYF
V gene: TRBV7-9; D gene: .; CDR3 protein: CASRAADRESYGYTF
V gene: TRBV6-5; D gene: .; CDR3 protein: CASRGPGDLYEQYF
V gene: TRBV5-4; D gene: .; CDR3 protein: CASSPGGANTYNEQFF
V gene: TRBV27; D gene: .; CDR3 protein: CASSPVTGWGMNTEAFF
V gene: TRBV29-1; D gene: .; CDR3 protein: CSALTGYGYTF
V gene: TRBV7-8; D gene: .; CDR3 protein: CASSLGHGENTEAFF
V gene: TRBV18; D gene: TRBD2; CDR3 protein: CASSPSGSHNEQFF
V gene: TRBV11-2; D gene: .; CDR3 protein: CASSSQTASNEKLFF
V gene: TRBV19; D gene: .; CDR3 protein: CASKWSGTEAFF
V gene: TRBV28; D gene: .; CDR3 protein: CASSLSGQETQYF
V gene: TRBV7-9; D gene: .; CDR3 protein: CASTPRSGEPQHF
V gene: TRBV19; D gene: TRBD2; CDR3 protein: CASSYEAGGPTYEQYF
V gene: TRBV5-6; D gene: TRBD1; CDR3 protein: CASSLMRGRREQYF
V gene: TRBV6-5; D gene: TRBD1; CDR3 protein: CASSSQGYEQYF
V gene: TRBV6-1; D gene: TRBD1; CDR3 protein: CASSELQGSSYEQYF
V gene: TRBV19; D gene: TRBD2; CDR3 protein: CASRRGAENIQYF
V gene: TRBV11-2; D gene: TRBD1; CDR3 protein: CASSRRQGGTGELFF
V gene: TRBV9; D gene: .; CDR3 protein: CASSVEYLYGEETQYF
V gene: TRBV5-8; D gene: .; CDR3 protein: CASSLASGRPQHF
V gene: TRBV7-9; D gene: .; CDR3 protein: CASSTRDTSAQAYNEQFF
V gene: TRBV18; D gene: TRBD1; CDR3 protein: CATSQTGGEVTDTQYF
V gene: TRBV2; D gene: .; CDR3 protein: CASKTSYEQYF
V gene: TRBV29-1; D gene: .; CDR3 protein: CSVAGTRNEKLFF
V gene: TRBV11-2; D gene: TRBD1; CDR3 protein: CASSSGGTEAFF
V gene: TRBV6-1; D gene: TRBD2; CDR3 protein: CASKTGTSGMGEQFF
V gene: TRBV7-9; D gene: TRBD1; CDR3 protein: CASSTPGQGVGNEKLFF
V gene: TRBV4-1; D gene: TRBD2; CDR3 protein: CASSHQEGLAGFSYEQYF
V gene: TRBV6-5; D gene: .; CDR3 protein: CASSYSSGPEAFF
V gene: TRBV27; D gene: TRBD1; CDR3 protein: CASSDTGTGRIEKLFF
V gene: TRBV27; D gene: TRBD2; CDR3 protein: CASSSELAGLPDTQYF
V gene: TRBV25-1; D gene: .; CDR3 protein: CASGRAGWNQPQHF
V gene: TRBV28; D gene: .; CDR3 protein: CASTLFNTEAFF
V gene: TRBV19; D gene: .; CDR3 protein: CASSIEGPAQPQHF
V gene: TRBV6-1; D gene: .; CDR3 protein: CASSDPGHSSEQYF
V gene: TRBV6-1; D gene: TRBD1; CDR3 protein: CASRLGQGTDGYTF
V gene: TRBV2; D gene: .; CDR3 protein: CASSRQGGSTDTQYF
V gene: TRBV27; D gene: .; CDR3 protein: CATQAGHSMNTEAFF
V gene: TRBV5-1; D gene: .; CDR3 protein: CASSLVGEGYNEQFF
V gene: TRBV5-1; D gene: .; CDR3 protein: CASSLVSSSYNEQFF
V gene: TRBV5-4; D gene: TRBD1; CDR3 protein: CASSLARGNTGELFF
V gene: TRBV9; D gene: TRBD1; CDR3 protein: CASSVVDRGYGYTF
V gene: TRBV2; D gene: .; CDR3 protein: CASSLLDPSSYNEQFF
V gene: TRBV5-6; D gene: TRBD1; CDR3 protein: CASSSAVQGNQPQHF
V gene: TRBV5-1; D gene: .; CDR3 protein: CASSLGGSGMQETQYF
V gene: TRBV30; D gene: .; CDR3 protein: CAWTQGSNQPQHF
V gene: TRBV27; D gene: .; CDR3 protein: CASSGQVNTEAFF